A selection of T cell receptor beta chains follows, all from one sample in a study of shared clonotypes between healthy human individuals. Data came from immunoSEQ multiplex PCR; TCRdb stores just in-frame clones and leaves some out. The repertoire includes around 2.5 million clones, 93% of them detected once, and 0.36% sits in the top ten. The material sequenced was naive CD4+ T cells from PBMCs. These receptors originate from a man between 18 and 29 years old in good health. Some clones in this sample may be carry-over from other donors' samples. Both conserved end residues are part of each CDR3.

v_gene | CDR3aa
TRBV28 | CASNPPRDRHEQYF
TRBV11-1 | CASSASGGGRSHEQFF
TRBV28 | CASSSGQGGSYEQYF
TRBV7-2 | CASSPSSGKSYEQYF
TRBV7-9 | CASSFTGTGDREQYF
TRBV5-4 | CASSAPRGVNEQFF
TRBV7-9 | CASSKGGRKSTDTQYF
TRBV7-4 | CASSPPCGQGGDTIYF
TRBV11-1 | CASSLARGLNTEAFF
TRBV5-1 | CASSKAGLRNTEAFF
TRBV27 | CASSFFFGRKEPNTGELFF
TRBV5-6 | CASSTGGRDNTEAFF
TRBV11-2 | CASTLTVPGEKLFF
TRBV9 | CASSSGLGVYEQYF
TRBV7-9 | CASSPRPGRENEQFF
TRBV2 | CASSLGPPVTYEQYF
TRBV7-9 | CASSLGGSGQETQYF
TRBV19 | CASADRAYEQYF
TRBV7-2 | CASSPGRLNTEAFF
TRBV9 | CASSVARTAEEQYF
TRBV2 | CASGLLSLQETQYF
TRBV7-2 | CASSAGDYGYTF
TRBV5-4 | CASSLGNGRIDTQYF
TRBV5-1 | CASSLYSADTQYF
TRBV5-1 | CASSPRLAENTGELFF
TRBV4-2 | CASSHEGTRSSGANVLTF
TRBV6-5 | CASSYSMAQSQETQYF
TRBV7-3 | CASSLQVPGTEAFF
TRBV10-3 | CAISADRNTEAFF
TRBV5-4 | CASSQGPLEAFF
TRBV5-1 | CASSSGTTGPLGNTIYF
TRBV15 | CATSTHRAPDTQYF
TRBV7-6 | CASSLSETVNTEAFF
TRBV18 | CASSPPGTTTDTQYF
TRBV28 | CASSLLAAGRAADTQYF
TRBV7-8 | CASSLPQDHPYNEQFF
TRBV7-9 | CASSLGASGTDNTEAFF
TRBV30 | CAWTPSGNPYNEQFF
TRBV15 | CATSRGRDSSYEQYF
TRBV6-5 | CASSSTGVKSDTQYF